This entry lists 8 T cell receptor beta chains sequenced from one sample in a study of blood T cells in healthy people across ages (dated by TCRdb to between 2015 and 2017). The method was 5' RACE. This sample was sequenced with an Illumina HiSeq 2500. The second PCR ran for roughly 7 to 11 cycles and used a J-beta primer mix along with a sample-barcoded 5' primer. TCRdb's own reprocessing of the public reads used fastp at Q25 and MiXCR and kept productive beta chains. Rows merge per CDR3 protein into single entries with the most common DNA and genes. Recorded for this sample are some 700,000 distinct CDR3 sequences; roughly 20% of them occurred a single time. The biggest ten clones account for under 25% of the sample. Sequencing was carried out using blood. The receptor source for this set is a man in his 70s in good health.

The V gene is TRBV25-1, the J gene TRBJ2-3; the D is unclear. V shed 3 bases and J shed 6 bases, with 7 bases lying between them. Germline assignment: CDR1 MGHDK and CDR2 SYGVNS. The CDR3 extends over 12 amino acids. For the CDR3, the DNA is TGTGCCAGCAGTGACCATCTGGATACGCAGTATTTT. This sequence encodes CASSDHLDTQYF. Full variable domain (rest looked up from reference TRBV25-1 and TRBJ2-3): EADIYQTPRYLVIGTGKKITLECSQTMGHDKMYWYQQDPGMELHLIHYSYGVNSTEKGDLSSESTVSRIRTEHFPLTLESARPSHTSQYLCASSDHLDTQYFGPGTRLTVL.

This clonotype was picked up a small number of times. The rearrangement joins TRBV29-1 to TRBJ2-7, with no clear D. CDR3 length: 12 residues. V was trimmed by 7 bases and J by 2 bases, leaving 12 bases between them. CDR1 SQVTM and CDR2 ANQGSEA come from the germline V gene. The CDR3 sequence: CSAGPGPYEQYF. For the CDR3, the DNA is TGCAGCGCAGGTCCAGGTCCCTACGAGCAGTACTTC.

This clonotype was observed a few times. CDR3 region: CSAAEGARGYGYTF. CDR3 DNA: TGCAGTGCCGCGGAGGGGGCGCGCGGCTATGGCTACACCTTC. V gene TRBV20-1 combines with J gene TRBJ1-2; 7 bases agree with TRBD1. V lost 6 bases, J lost 4 bases, and 11 bases stayed unmatched. Germline V lookup: CDR1 DFQATT, CDR2 SNEGSKA (reference sequence). This CDR3 comprises 14 residues.

The rearrangement links TRBV18 to TRBJ1-3; D perhaps matches TRBD1 (6 bases). V was shortened by 1 base and J by 0 bases, with 13 bases between the two germline ends. This CDR3 contains 17 residues. Germline V lookup: CDR1 KGHSH, CDR2 LQKENI. CDR3 nucleotide sequence: TGTGCCAGCTCACCACTGAACAGGGAAACCTCTGGAAACACCATATATTTT. As protein: CASSPLNRETSGNTIYF. Full variable domain (missing parts from reference TRBV18 and TRBJ1-3): NAGVMQNPRHLVRRRGQEARLRCSPMKGHSHVYWYRQLPEEGLKFMVYLQKENIIDESGMPKERFSAEFPKEGPSILRIQQVVRGDSAAYFCASSPLNRETSGNTIYFGEGSWLTVV.

This clonotype was counted between two and nine times. The rearrangement joins TRBV4-3 to TRBJ2-3, with D uncertain. CDR1 and CDR2 from the germline V gene are LGHNA and YSLEER. V lost 4 bases and J lost 4, with 9 bases in between. CDR3 size: 13 residues. The CDR3 sequence: CASSLSEADTQYF. Written as DNA, the CDR3 is TGCGCCAGCAGCCTAAGCGAGGCAGATACGCAGTATTTT.

This clonotype was counted between two and nine times. This chain uses TRBV2 with TRBJ1-6, with D unresolved. CDR3 length: 12 residues. V was shortened by 7 bases and J by 13 bases, with 14 bases between the two germline ends. Germline assignment: CDR1 SNHLY and CDR2 FYNNEI. The CDR3 nucleotides read TGTGCCAGCAATAGGGCCTTGCCCCCCCTCCACTTT. Amino acids: CASNRALPPLHF.

This clonotype has a handful of counts. The rearrangement joins TRBV20-1 to TRBJ2-3, with D uncertain. Trimming shortened V by 7 bases and J by 2 bases, and 16 bases separated the two germline ends. The CDR3 has 14 amino acids. Per the germline V gene, CDR1 is DFQATT and CDR2 is SNEGSKA (reference sequence). The CDR3 DNA follows: TGCAGTGTTGTCGAAGTCGGATACACAGATACGCAGTATTTT. Its protein product is CSVVEVGYTDTQYF.

The rearrangement joins TRBV5-1 to TRBJ2-7, with D hard to call. V lost 7 bases and J lost 1, with 9 bases in between. Germline assignment: CDR1 SGHRS and CDR2 YFSETQ. This CDR3 comprises 12 residues. As DNA, the CDR3 is TGCGCCAGCCGCCCGGAATCCTACGAGCAGTACTTC. It is translated as CASRPESYEQYF.